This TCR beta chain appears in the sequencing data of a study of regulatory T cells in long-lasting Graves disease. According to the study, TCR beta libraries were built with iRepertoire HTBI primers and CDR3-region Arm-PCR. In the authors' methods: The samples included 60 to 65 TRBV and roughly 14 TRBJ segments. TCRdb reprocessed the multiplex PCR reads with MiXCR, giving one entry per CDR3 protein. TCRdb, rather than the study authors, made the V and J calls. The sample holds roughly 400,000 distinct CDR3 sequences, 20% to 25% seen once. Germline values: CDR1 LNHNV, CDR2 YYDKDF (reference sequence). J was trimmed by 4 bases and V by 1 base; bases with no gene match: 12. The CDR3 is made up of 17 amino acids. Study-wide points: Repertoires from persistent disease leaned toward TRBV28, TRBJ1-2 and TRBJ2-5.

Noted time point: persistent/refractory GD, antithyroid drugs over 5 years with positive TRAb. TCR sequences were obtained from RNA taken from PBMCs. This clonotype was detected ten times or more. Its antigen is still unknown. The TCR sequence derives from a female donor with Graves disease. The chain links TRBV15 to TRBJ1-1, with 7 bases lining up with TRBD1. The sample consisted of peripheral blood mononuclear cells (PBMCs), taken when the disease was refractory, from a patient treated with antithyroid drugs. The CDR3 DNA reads TGTGCCACCAGCAGAGCCCCCGGACGAGCAGGGGGCACTGAAGCTTTCTTT. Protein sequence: CATSRAPGRAGGTEAFF. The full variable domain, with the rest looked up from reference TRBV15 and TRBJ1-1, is DAMVIQNPRYQVTQFGKPVTLSCSQTLNHNVMYWYQQKSSQAPKLLFHYYDKDFNNEADTPDNFQSRRPNTSFCFLDIRSPGLGDTAMYLCATSRAPGRAGGTEAFFGQGTRLTVV.